This T cell receptor beta chain derives from a study of blood T cell repertoires in COVID-19. Study details: Samples came from the United States, Italy and Spain, spanning acute and convalescent COVID-19. PBMCs, B-cell-depleted T cells, or T cells were the source of the cDNA or gDNA that made up the material.

In the original processing: Amplification of reference gene primers provided the estimated nucleated cell counts. Sequencing was performed with immunoSEQ multiplex PCR; in TCRdb, only in-frame clones are kept and a portion is missing. The V and J calls and clone size come from that table; D and trimming were worked out from the DNA. The sample lists more than 15,000 clones, about 87% occurring once. The origin of this receptor is a human donor in a cohort sampled during active COVID-19. The sequencing input was peripheral blood.

This CDR3 is CASSAQGQVNTEAFF. DNA of the CDR3: TGTGCCAGCAGCGCCCAAGGACAGGTGAACACTGAAGCTTTCTTT. The genes are TRBV9 and TRBJ1-1; 7 bases line up with TRBD1. From germline, CDR1 is SGDLS and CDR2 YYNGEE. The V gene end was trimmed by 3 bases and the J gene end by 0 bases; junction bases not matched to a gene: 5. The CDR3 has 15 residues.